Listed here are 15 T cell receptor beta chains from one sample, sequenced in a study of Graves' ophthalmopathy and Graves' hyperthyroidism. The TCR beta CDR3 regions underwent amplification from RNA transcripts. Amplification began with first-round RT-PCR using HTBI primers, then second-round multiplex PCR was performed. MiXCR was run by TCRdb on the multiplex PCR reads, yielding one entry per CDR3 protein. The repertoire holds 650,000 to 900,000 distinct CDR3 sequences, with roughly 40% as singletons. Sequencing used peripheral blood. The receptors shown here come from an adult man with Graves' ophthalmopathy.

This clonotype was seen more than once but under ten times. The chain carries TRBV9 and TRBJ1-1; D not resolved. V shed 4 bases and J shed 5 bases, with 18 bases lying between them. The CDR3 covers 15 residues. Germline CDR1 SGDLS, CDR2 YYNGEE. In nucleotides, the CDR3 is TGTGCCAGCAGCCCATATGTGGAGGGAAAAACTGAAGCTTTCTTT. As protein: CASSPYVEGKTEAFF.

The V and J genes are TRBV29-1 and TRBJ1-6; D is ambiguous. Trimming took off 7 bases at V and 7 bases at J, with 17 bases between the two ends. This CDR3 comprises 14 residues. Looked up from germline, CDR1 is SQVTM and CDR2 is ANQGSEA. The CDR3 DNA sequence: TGCAGCGCCAGCAGCTTGACGTGGAATTCACCCCTCCACTTT. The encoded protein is CSASSLTWNSPLHF.

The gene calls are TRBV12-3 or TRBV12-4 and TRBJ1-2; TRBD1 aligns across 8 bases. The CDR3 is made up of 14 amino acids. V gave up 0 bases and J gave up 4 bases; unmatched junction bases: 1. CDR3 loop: CASSLADRVYGYTF. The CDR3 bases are TGTGCCAGCAGTTTAGCGGACAGGGTCTATGGCTACACCTTC.

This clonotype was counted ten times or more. CDR3 in DNA: TGCGCCAGCAGCTTGGCACCTATGGACACTGAAGCTTTCTTT. It encodes CASSLAPMDTEAFF. The V gene is TRBV5-1, the J gene TRBJ1-1; D not certain. This CDR3 has 14 residues. Trimming pared 0 bases from V and 3 bases from J, leaving 9 bases between. Germline V gene sequence: CDR1 SGHRS, CDR2 YFSETQ.

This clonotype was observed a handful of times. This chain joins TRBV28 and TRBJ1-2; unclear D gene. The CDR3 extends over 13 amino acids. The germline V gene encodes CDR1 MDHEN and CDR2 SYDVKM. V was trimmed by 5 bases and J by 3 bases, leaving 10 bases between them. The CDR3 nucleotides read TGTGCCAGCAGTCCGAGGACGCACTATGGCTACACCTTC. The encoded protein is CASSPRTHYGYTF.

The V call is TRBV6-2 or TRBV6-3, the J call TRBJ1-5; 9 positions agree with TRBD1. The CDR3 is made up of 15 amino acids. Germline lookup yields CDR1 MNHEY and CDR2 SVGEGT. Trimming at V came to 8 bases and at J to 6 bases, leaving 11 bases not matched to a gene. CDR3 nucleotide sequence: TGTGCCAGCTCCACAGGGGGCATAGGAGTTCAGCCCCAGCATTTT. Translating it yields CASSTGGIGVQPQHF.

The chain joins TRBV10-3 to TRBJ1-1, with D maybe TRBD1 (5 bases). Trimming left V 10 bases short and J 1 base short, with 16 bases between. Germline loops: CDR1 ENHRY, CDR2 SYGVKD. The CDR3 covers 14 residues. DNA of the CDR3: TGTGCCAGCGGACTAGGGGCGACGAACACTGAAGCTTTCTTT. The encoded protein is CASGLGATNTEAFF.

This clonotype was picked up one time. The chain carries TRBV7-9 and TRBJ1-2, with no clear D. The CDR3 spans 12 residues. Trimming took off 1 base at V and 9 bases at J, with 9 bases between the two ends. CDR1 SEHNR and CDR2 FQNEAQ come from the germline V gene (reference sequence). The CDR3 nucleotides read TGTGCCAGCAGCTTAGGGGCCTCGAGCTACACCTTC. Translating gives CASSLGASSYTF.

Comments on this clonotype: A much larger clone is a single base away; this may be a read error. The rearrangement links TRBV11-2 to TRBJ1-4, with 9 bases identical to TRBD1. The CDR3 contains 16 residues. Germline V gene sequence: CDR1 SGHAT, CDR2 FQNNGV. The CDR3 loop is CASSLDPGQGGEKLSF. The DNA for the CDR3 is TGTGCCAGCAGCTTAGATCCGGGACAGGGTGGTGAAAAACTGTCTTTT.

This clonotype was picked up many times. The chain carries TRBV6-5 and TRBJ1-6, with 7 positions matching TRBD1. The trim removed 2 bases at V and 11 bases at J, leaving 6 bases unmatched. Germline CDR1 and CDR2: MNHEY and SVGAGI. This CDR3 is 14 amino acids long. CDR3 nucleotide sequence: TGTGCCAGCAGTTACAGGACAGGCGACACACCCCTCCACTTT. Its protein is CASSYRTGDTPLHF.

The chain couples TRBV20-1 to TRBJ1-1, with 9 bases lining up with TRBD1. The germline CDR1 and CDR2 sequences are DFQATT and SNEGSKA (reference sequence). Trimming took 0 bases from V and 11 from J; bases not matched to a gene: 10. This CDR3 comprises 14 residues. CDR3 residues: CSARDRTGGAEAFF. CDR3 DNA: TGCAGTGCTAGAGACAGAACAGGGGGCGCGGAGGCTTTCTTT.

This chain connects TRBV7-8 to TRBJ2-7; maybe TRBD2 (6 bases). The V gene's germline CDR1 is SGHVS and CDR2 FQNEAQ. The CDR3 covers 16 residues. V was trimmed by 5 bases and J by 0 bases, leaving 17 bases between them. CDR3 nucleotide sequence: TGTGCCAGCAGCCCCAGGCGGGACCGAGACTCCTACGAGCAGTACTTC. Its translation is CASSPRRDRDSYEQYF.

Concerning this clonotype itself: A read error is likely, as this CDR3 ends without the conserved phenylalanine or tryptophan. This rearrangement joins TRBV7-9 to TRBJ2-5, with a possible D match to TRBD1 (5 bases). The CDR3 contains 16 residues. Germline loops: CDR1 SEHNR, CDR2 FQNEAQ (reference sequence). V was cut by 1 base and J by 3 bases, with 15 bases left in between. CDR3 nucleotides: TGTGCCAGCAGCTTAGGGTCCCAGGGTTCGGAAGAGACCCAGTACGTC. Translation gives CASSLGSQGSEETQYV.

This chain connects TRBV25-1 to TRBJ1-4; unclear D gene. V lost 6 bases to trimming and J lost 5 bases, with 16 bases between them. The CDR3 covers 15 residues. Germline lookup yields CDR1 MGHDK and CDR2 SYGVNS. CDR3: CASSQVPGQNEKLFF. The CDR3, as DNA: TGTGCCAGCAGCCAAGTTCCAGGTCAAAATGAAAAACTGTTTTTT.

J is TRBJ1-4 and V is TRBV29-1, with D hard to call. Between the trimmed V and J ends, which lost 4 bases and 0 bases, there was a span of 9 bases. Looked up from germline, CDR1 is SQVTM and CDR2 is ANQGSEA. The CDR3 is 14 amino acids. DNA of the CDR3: TGCAGCGTTGGGGCGGACGCAACTAATGAAAAACTGTTTTTT. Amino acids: CSVGADATNEKLFF.